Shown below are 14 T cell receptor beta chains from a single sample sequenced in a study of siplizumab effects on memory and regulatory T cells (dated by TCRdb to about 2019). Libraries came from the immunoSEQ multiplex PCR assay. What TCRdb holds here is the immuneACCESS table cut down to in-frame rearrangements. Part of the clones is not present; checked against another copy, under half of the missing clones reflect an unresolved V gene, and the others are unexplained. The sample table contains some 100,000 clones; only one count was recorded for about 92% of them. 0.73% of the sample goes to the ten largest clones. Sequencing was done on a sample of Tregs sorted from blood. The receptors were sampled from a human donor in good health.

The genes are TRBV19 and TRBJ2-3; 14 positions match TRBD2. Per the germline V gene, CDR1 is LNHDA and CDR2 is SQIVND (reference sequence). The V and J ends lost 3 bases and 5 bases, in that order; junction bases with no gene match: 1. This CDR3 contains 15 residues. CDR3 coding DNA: TGTGCCAGTAGTATGGGACTAGCGGGAGTAGATACGCAGTATTTT. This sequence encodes CASSMGLAGVDTQYF.

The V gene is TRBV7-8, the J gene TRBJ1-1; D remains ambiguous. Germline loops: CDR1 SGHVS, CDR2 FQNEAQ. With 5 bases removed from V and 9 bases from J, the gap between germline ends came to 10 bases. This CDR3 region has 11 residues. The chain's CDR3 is CASSTTDKAFF. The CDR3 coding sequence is TGTGCCAGCAGCACCACAGACAAAGCTTTCTTT.

The CDR3 region has the DNA TGTGCCAGCAGCTGGGCCGGGACTAGCGTTTCCAAAAACATTCAGTACTTC. It specifies CASSWAGTSVSKNIQYF. This rearrangement joins TRBV7-2 to TRBJ2-4; TRBD2 matches at 10 bases. Germline values: CDR1 SGHTA, CDR2 FQGNSA. V gave up 4 bases and J gave up 2 bases; unmatched junction bases: 8. This CDR3 contains 17 residues.

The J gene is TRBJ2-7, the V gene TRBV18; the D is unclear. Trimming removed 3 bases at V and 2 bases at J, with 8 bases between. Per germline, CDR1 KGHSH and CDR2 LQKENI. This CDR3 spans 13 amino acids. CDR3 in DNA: TGTGCCAGCTCACCGGGGTTGCCCTACGAGCAGTACTTC. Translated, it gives CASSPGLPYEQYF.

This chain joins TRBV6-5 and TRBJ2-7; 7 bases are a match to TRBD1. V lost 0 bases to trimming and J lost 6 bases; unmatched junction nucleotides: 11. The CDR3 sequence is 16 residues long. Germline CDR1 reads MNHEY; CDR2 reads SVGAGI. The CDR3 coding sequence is TGTGCCAGCAGTTACTCTTCGATGTCAGGGGGAGTCGAGCAGTACTTC. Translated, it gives CASSYSSMSGGVEQYF.

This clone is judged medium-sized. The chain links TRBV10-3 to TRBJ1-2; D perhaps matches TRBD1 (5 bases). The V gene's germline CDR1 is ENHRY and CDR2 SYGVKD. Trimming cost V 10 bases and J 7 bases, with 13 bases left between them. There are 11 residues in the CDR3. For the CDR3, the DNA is TGTGCCAACTCCGACAGTGCTGGCTACACCTTC. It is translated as CANSDSAGYTF.

DNA of the CDR3: TGTGCTAGTGGTTTGTCCCTCCCCGGGGGAGTCACTGAAGCTTTCTTT. Translation: CASGLSLPGGVTEAFF. The chain joins TRBV12-5 to TRBJ1-1, with a tentative D call TRBD1 (5 bases). Germline assignment: CDR1 LGHNT and CDR2 FRNRAP. V lost 2 bases and J lost 4, with 17 bases in between. This CDR3 contains 16 residues.

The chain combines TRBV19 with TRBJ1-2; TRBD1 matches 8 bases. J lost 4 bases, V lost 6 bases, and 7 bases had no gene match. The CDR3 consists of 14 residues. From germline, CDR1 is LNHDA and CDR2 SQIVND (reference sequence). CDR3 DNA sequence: TGTGCCAGTAGGACGACAGGGGTAACCTATGGCTACACCTTC. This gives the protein CASRTTGVTYGYTF.

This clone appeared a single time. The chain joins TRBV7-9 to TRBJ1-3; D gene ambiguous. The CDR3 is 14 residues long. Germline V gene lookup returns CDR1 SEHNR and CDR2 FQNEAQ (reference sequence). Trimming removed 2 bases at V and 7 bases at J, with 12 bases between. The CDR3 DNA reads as TGTGCCAGCAGCTTATGGTCTTTTACGAACACCATATATTTT. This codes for CASSLWSFTNTIYF.

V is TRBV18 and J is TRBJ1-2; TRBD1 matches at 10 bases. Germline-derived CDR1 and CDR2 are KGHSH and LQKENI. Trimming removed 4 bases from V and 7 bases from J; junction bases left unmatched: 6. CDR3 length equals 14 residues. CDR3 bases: TGTGCCAGCTCACAGACAGGGGGCGCCGGTGGCTACACCTTC. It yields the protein CASSQTGGAGGYTF. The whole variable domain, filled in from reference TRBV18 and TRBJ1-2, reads NAGVMQNPRHLVRRRGQEARLRCSPMKGHSHVYWYRQLPEEGLKFMVYLQKENIIDESGMPKERFSAEFPKEGPSILRIQQVVRGDSAAYFCASSQTGGAGGYTFGSGTRLTVV.

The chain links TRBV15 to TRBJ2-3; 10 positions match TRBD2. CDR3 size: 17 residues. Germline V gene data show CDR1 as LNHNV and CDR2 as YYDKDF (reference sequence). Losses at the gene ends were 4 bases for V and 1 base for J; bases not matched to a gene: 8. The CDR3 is CATSTLGLADRTDTQYF. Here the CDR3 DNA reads TGTGCCACCAGCACCCTCGGACTAGCGGACCGCACAGATACGCAGTATTTT.

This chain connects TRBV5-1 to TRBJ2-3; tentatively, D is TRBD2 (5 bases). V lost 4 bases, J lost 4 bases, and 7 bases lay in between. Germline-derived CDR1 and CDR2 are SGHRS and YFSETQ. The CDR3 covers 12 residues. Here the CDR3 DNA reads TGCGCCAGCAGCCCGGAGGCAGATACGCAGTATTTT. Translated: CASSPEADTQYF.

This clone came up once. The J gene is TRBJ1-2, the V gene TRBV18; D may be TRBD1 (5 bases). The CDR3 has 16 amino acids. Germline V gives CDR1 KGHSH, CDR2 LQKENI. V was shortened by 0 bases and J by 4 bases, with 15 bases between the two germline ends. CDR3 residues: CASSPPGRRHSYGYTF. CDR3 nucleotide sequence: TGTGCCAGCTCACCACCGGGACGGCGTCATTCCTATGGCTACACCTTC.

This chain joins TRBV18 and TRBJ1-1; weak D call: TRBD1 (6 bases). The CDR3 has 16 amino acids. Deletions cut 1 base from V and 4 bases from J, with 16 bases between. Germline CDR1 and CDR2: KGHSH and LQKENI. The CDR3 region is CASSPRLQGGSTEAFF. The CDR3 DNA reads TGTGCCAGCTCACCACGATTACAGGGAGGGAGCACTGAAGCTTTCTTT.